This TCR beta chain was identified during a study of blood T cells in healthy people across ages. Findings and limits, study-wide: Roughly linear age-related decline in beta diversity appeared, significant by age around 42.

This clonotype was seen at least ten times. Its antigen is unknown. Germline CDR1 and CDR2: SGHRS and YFSETQ. Trimming left V 2 bases short and J 4 bases short, with 6 bases between. The CDR3 length is 12 residues. The authors ran a second PCR of about 7 to 11 cycles using a sample-barcoded 5' primer and a J-beta primer mix. TCRdb reprocessed the 5' RACE reads with MiXCR, giving one entry per CDR3 protein. The table records approximately 490,000 distinct CDR3 sequences, around 24% of them present only once. The same sample was also used in a study of T cells of mothers and their children.

This chain connects TRBV5-1 to TRBJ2-5; D is ambiguous. The material sequenced was blood. The sequence was obtained from a boy aged 5-17 years in good health. The CDR3 DNA reads as TGCGCCAGCAGCTTCCCGGGAGAGACCCAGTACTTC. Translated, it gives CASSFPGETQYF.